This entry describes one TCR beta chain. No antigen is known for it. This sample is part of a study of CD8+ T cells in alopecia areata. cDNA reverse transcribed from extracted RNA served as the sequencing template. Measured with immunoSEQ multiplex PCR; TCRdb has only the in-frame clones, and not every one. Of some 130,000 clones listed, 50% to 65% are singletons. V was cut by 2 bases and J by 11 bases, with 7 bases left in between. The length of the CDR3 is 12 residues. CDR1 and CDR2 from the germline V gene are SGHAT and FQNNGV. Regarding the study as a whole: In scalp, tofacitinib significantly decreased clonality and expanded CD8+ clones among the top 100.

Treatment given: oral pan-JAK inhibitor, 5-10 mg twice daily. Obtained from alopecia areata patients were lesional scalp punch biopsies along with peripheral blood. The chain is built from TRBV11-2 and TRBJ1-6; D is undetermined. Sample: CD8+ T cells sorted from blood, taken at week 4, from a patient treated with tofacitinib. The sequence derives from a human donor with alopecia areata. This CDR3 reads CASSLSLPPLHF. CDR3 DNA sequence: TGTGCCAGCAGCTTAAGTCTCCCACCCCTCCACTTT.